The next 21 T cell receptor beta chains were all read from a single sample in a study of blood T cell repertoires in COVID-19. Here immunoSEQ multiplex PCR was the method, and the copy in TCRdb shows in-frame clones only, minus some. The table lists some 240,000 clones, 70% to 90% of them singletons. The sample comprised PBMCs or T cells enriched from blood (not recorded which). Source of these receptors: a woman aged 45-59 years who had been exposed to COVID-19.

The chain joins TRBV3-1 (or the pseudogene TRBV3-2) to TRBJ1-3; 9 bases agree with TRBD1. With 2 bases clipped from V and 4 bases from J, the junction kept 6 bases outside the gene matches. Germline CDR1 is LGHDT and CDR2 is YNNKEL (reference sequence). The CDR3 sequence is 16 residues long. DNA for the CDR3: TGTGCCAGCAGCCAATGGACAGGGGATGGAGGAAACACCATATATTTT. It specifies CASSQWTGDGGNTIYF.

The chain employs TRBV28 and TRBJ1-6; D possibly corresponds to TRBD1 (5 bases). In germline, CDR1 is MDHEN, CDR2 SYDVKM. The germline V and J ends were trimmed by 8 bases and 6 bases, with 17 bases remaining between them. The CDR3 sequence is 15 residues long. The CDR3 DNA reads TGTGCCAGCTTCCCGGTCGGGACTGGTAATTCACCCCTCCACTTT. This encodes CASFPVGTGNSPLHF.

Comments on this clone: At one boundary the junction diverges from the germline segment, which might be a read error. The chain employs TRBV5-1 and TRBJ2-5; 12 nucleotides agree with TRBD2. The CDR3 is made up of 15 amino acids. Germline V gene lookup returns CDR1 SGHRS and CDR2 YFSETQ. The DNA of the CDR3 is TGCGCCAGCAGCCTAGCGGGGGGGACCCAAGAGAACCAGTACTTC. Protein product: CASSLAGGTQENQYF.

This rearrangement joins TRBV7-2 to TRBJ1-2; D is perhaps TRBD1 (5 bases). Germline CDR1 and CDR2: SGHTA and FQGNSA. The CDR3 has 13 amino acids. V was shortened by 6 bases and J by 9 bases, with 17 bases between the two germline ends. The DNA of the CDR3 is TGTGCCAGCAGAACTGCGGGGGTTCAGAGCTACACCTTC. This encodes CASRTAGVQSYTF. Full variable domain (remainder filled in from reference TRBV7-2 and TRBJ1-2): GAGVSQSPSNKVTEKGKDVELRCDPISGHTALYWYRQSLGQGLEFLIYFQGNSAPDKSGLPSDRFSAERTGGSVSTLTIQRTQQEDSAVYLCASRTAGVQSYTFGSGTRLTVV.

The chain links TRBV2 to TRBJ2-2; the D gene is possibly TRBD1 (6 bases). Germline-derived CDR1 and CDR2 are SNHLY and FYNNEI. The CDR3 sequence is 15 residues long. Trimming pared 5 bases from V and 0 bases from J, leaving 10 bases between. The DNA for the CDR3 is TGTGCCAGCAGTAAGGGGGTCCCGAACACCGGGGAGCTGTTTTTT. It specifies CASSKGVPNTGELFF.

The V call is TRBV19, the J call TRBJ2-2; D may be TRBD2 (6 bases). CDR1 is LNHDA and CDR2 is SQIVND in the germline V gene (reference sequence). The CDR3 spans 15 residues. Trimming stripped 11 bases from V and 5 bases from J, with 21 bases between. Here the CDR3 DNA reads TGTGCCGCCGCTCTTGGGGGACTGGGTACCGGGGAGCTGTTTTTT. This translates into CAAALGGLGTGELFF.

The chain couples TRBV4-1 to TRBJ1-2; D may be TRBD1 (6 bases). Looked up from germline, CDR1 is MGHRA and CDR2 is YSYEKL. Trimming pared 0 bases from V and 4 bases from J, leaving 9 bases between. The CDR3 is 14 residues long. The CDR3 nucleotides read TGCGCCAGCAGCCAAGATAGGGGGTTCTATGGCTACACCTTC. Amino acid sequence: CASSQDRGFYGYTF.

This chain joins TRBV28 and TRBJ1-2; 9 bases align to TRBD1. Germline CDR1 reads MDHEN; CDR2 reads SYDVKM. After removal of 2 bases from V and 8 bases from J, the junction contained 6 bases not matched to a gene. This CDR3 region has 14 residues. The CDR3 DNA is TGTGCCAGCAGTTTAGCGGGACAGGGATGGGGCTACACCTTC. Protein sequence: CASSLAGQGWGYTF.

The chain couples TRBV7-2 to TRBJ1-6; 8 bases fit TRBD1. CDR1 is SGHTA, CDR2 FQGNSA, per germline. The CDR3 runs to 15 residues. The junction had 9 bases not matched to a gene; V was cut back by 5 bases and J by 9 bases. The CDR3 reads CASSQGQGSSSPLHF. The CDR3 bases are TGTGCCAGCAGCCAAGGACAGGGCTCAAGTTCACCCCTCCACTTT.

This chain links TRBV15 with TRBJ1-5; D is possibly TRBD1 (5 bases). The CDR3 is 16 amino acids. CDR1 LNHNV and CDR2 YYDKDF come from the germline V gene (reference sequence). V lost 0 bases to trimming and J lost 7 bases, with 16 bases between them. CDR3 region: CATSRDLGRVGQPQHF. DNA for the CDR3: TGTGCCACCAGCAGAGACCTGGGCAGGGTAGGGCAGCCCCAGCATTTT.

The chain recombines TRBV5-1 with TRBJ1-2, with a weak D call TRBD1 (6 bases). CDR1 and CDR2 from the germline V gene are SGHRS and YFSETQ. The germline V and J ends were trimmed by 2 bases and 8 bases, with 13 bases remaining between them. CDR3 length equals 13 residues. The CDR3 DNA sequence: TGCGCCAGCAGCTTTCAGGGGAAAGGAGGCTACACCTTC. Its translation is CASSFQGKGGYTF.

There are a few counts of this clone. V gene TRBV7-2 combines with J gene TRBJ2-7; perhaps TRBD1 as D (6 bases). Per germline, CDR1 SGHTA and CDR2 FQGNSA. V shed 4 bases and J shed 7 bases, with 17 bases lying between them. This CDR3 has 14 amino acids. The DNA of the CDR3 is TGTGCCAGCAGCTCCATGGGACATAAAGGGGAGCAGTACTTC. This codes for CASSSMGHKGEQYF.

The chain carries TRBV21-1 and TRBJ1-2; TRBD1, as called in the table, went unchecked against the DNA. TRBV21-1 is a recognized pseudogene. The CDR3 extends over 17 amino acids. Here the CDR3 DNA reads TGTGCCAGCAGCTCTTACCCCAAGGGGGTAGCTAACTATGGCTACACCTTC. Amino acids: CASSSYPKGVANYGYTF.

This clone has more than one count but fewer than ten. This sequence joins TRBV6-5 and TRBJ1-2, with TRBD1 identical over 8 bases. This CDR3 comprises 15 residues. J lost 3 bases, V lost 3 bases, and 6 bases had no gene match. Per the germline V gene, CDR1 is MNHEY and CDR2 is SVGAGI. The CDR3 DNA follows: TGTGCCAGCAGTTATCGCGGACAGGGTGACTATGGCTACACCTTC. It translates to CASSYRGQGDYGYTF.

This clone was picked up one time. V gene TRBV29-1 combines with J gene TRBJ2-1, with TRBD1 matching over 10 bases. From germline, CDR1 is SQVTM and CDR2 ANQGSEA. With V trimmed by 7 bases and J by 8 bases, 17 bases remained unmatched. The CDR3 has 16 residues. CDR3 residues: CSASPDRGFFSHEQFF. The DNA for the CDR3 is TGCAGCGCAAGTCCGGACAGGGGGTTTTTTAGCCATGAGCAGTTCTTC.

This clone showed up just once. V is TRBV30 and J is TRBJ2-7; 10 nucleotides line up with TRBD2. Germline V gives CDR1 GTSNPN, CDR2 SVGIG (reference sequence). V lost 4 bases, J lost 1 base, and 4 bases stayed unmatched. The CDR3 runs to 14 residues. CDR3 nucleotide sequence: TGTGCCTGGATGGGGACTAGCGAGTCCTACGAGCAGTACTTC. Translated: CAWMGTSESYEQYF. The whole variable domain, remainder taken from reference TRBV30 and TRBJ2-7, is SQTIHQWPATLVQPVGSPLSLECTVEGTSNPNLYWYRQAAGRGLQLLFYSVGIGQISSEVPQNLSASRPQDRQFILSSKKLLLSDSGFYLCAWMGTSESYEQYFGPGTRLTVT.

There are a few counts of this clone. V and J are TRBV7-9 and TRBJ1-2; D possibly corresponds to TRBD1 (5 bases). This CDR3 contains 13 residues. Germline values: CDR1 SEHNR, CDR2 FQNEAQ (reference sequence). The V end was cut by 0 bases, the J end by 4 bases, with 6 bases between. The CDR3 nucleotides read TGTGCCAGCAGCTTAGCACAGGTCTATGGCTACACCTTC. It yields the protein CASSLAQVYGYTF.

The gene calls are TRBV24-1 and TRBJ1-1, with D possibly TRBD1 on 6 matching bases. The germline V and J ends were trimmed by 9 bases and 7 bases, with 17 bases remaining between them. Germline CDR1 is KGHDR and CDR2 is SFDVKD. The CDR3 covers 13 residues. The CDR3 DNA sequence: TGTGCCACCCGAGGGGGATCCTCCTTTGAAGCTTTCTTT. Translation: CATRGGSSFEAFF.

The J gene is TRBJ1-1, the V gene TRBV19, with 9 bases that match TRBD1. Unmatched junction bases numbered 7, after V lost 6 bases and J lost 5 bases. There are 14 residues in the CDR3. CDR1 is LNHDA, CDR2 SQIVND, per germline (reference sequence). The chain's CDR3 is CASRPDRGKTEAFF. CDR3 nucleotide sequence: TGTGCCAGTAGACCTGACAGGGGGAAGACTGAAGCTTTCTTT.

The V call is TRBV29-1, the J call TRBJ2-3, with 8 nucleotides matching TRBD1. The germline gives CDR1 SQVTM, CDR2 ANQGSEA. The CDR3 has 15 amino acids. V shed 5 bases, J shed 4 bases, and the junction held 11 bases outside the gene matches. The CDR3 loop reads CSVPLRQGRADTQYF. CDR3 in DNA: TGCAGCGTTCCCCTACGACAGGGGCGAGCAGATACGCAGTATTTT.

CDR3: CTRGNGRYGYTF. The DNA for the CDR3 is TGCACCAGGGGGAACGGGAGATATGGCTACACCTTC. The V and J genes are TRBV1 and TRBJ1-2. TRBV1 is termed a pseudogene. The CDR3 covers 12 residues.